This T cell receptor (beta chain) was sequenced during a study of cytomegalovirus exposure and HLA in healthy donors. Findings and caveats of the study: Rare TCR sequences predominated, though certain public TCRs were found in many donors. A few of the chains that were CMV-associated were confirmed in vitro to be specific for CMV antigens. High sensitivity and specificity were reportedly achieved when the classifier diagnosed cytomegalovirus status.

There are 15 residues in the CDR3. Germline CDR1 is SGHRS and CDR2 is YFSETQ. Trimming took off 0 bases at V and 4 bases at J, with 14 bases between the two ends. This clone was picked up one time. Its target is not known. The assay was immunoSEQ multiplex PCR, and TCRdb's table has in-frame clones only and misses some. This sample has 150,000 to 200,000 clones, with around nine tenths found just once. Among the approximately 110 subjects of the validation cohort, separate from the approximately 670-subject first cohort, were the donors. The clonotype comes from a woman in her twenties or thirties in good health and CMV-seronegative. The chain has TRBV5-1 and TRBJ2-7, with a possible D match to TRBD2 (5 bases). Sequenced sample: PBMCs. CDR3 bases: TGCGCCAGCAGCTTGGTATCCGGGAATGGATACGAGCAGTACTTC. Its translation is CASSLVSGNGYEQYF.